Listed below are T cell receptor beta chains from one sample, sequenced in a study of blood T cell repertoires in COVID-19. The repertoire was sequenced with immunoSEQ multiplex PCR; TCRdb's copy has only in-frame clones and lacks some. The sample carries about 44,000 clones, 87% recorded once. The sequenced material came from peripheral blood. Receptor source: a woman of 80 years or more in a cohort sampled during active or convalescent COVID-19. Both conserved end residues are part of each CDR3. A D gene is named only where the DNA matches it firmly. The listing skips clone size in some rows; elsewhere it reads once, few, many or a size class.

D	V	length	J	size	CDR3	DNA
TRBD2	TRBV5-4	15	TRBJ2-7	NA	CASSLAGGRSYEQYF	TGTGCCAGCAGCTTGGCGGGCGGGAGATCTTACGAGCAGTACTTC
TRBD1	TRBV3-1/TRBV3-2	15	TRBJ1-4	NA	CASSLRTGTNEKLFF	TGTGCCAGCAGCCTAAGGACAGGAACTAATGAAAAACTGTTTTTT
TRBD1	TRBV6-4	19	TRBJ2-7	NA	CASSDTFGDRGDYGYEQYF	TGTGCCAGCAGTGACACCTTCGGGGACAGGGGCGACTACGGGTACGAGCAGTACTTC
NA	TRBV7-2	12	TRBJ1-2	NA	CASTSFGGGYTF	TGTGCCAGCACCTCTTTCGGGGGGGGCTACACCTTC
NA	TRBV5-6	14	TRBJ1-1	NA	CASSLALLNTEAFF	TGTGCCAGCAGCTTGGCCTTGTTGAACACTGAAGCTTTCTTT
NA	TRBV7-7	14	TRBJ1-1	NA	CASSSSSGDTEAFF	TGTGCCAGCAGCTCTAGCTCAGGGGACACTGAAGCTTTCTTT
TRBD1	TRBV7-9	13	TRBJ2-7	NA	CASSWTGAYEQYF	TGTGCCAGCAGCTGGACAGGGGCCTACGAGCAGTACTTC
NA	TRBV12-2	21	TRBJ2-1	NA	CASRFTDWLAGGPSSYNEQFF	TGTGCAAGTCGCTTCACTGACTGGCTAGCGGGAGGGCCTAGCTCCTACAATGAGCAGTTCTTC
NA	TRBV7-9	11	TRBJ1-3	NA	CASRAGNTIYF	TGTGCCAGCAGAGCCGGAAACACCATATATTTT
TRBD1	TRBV27	14	TRBJ1-2	NA	CASSHTTGNRGYTF	TGTGCCAGCAGTCATACGACAGGGAACCGGGGCTACACCTTC
TRBD1	TRBV5-1	15	TRBJ1-3	NA	CASSPDRARGNIIYF	TGCGCCAGCAGCCCGGACAGGGCCCGCGGAAACATCATATATTTT
TRBD2	TRBV6-6	14	TRBJ2-1	NA	CAVSSGGPYNEQFF	TGTGCCGTGAGTAGCGGGGGTCCCTACAATGAGCAGTTCTTC
NA	TRBV12-3/TRBV12-4	13	TRBJ2-5	NA	CASSFTGQETQYF	TGTGCCAGCAGTTTTACAGGGCAAGAGACCCAGTACTTC
TRBD1	TRBV11-3	14	TRBJ2-7	NA	CASSLRGGTHEQYF	TGTGCCAGCAGCTTGCGAGGGGGCACCCACGAGCAGTACTTC
NA	TRBV18	16	TRBJ1-3	few	CASSLVTVLSGNTIYF	TGTGCCAGCTCACTAGTGACAGTGCTCTCTGGAAACACCATATATTTT
NA	TRBV30	12	TRBJ2-3	NA	CAWSVLSDTQYF	TGTGCCTGGAGCGTTTTATCAGATACGCAGTATTTT
NA	TRBV6-2/TRBV6-3	16	TRBJ2-7	NA	CASSYVGGQLTYEQYF	TGTGCCAGCAGTTACGTCGGGGGACAGTTGACCTACGAGCAGTACTTC
TRBD1	TRBV7-6	15	TRBJ2-1	few	CASSQGTGPYNEQFF	TGTGCCAGCAGCCAAGGGACAGGGCCCTACAATGAGCAGTTCTTC
NA	TRBV30	15	TRBJ2-3	NA	CAWRAQNLRTDTQYF	TGTGCCTGGAGAGCACAGAACCTCAGGACAGATACGCAGTATTTT
NA	TRBV6-5	15	TRBJ1-2	NA	CASSYGPADYYGYTF	TGTGCCAGCAGTTACGGCCCTGCTGACTACTATGGCTACACCTTC
NA	TRBV4-1	15	TRBJ2-2	NA	CASSQDHRSTGELFF	TGCGCCAGCAGCCAAGATCACAGGTCCACCGGGGAGCTGTTTTTT
TRBD1	TRBV6-5	15	TRBJ2-3	NA	CASTQGTGGRGTQYF	TGTGCCAGCACCCAGGGGACAGGGGGCCGTGGTACGCAGTATTTT
TRBD1	TRBV5-1	18	TRBJ2-2	NA	CASSLRVKDRSHTGELFF	TGCGCCAGCAGCTTGAGGGTTAAGGACAGGTCCCACACCGGGGAGCTGTTTTTT
TRBD1	TRBV6-2/TRBV6-3	15	TRBJ1-3	NA	CASSSWGQGSNTIYF	TGTGCCAGCAGCTCCTGGGGACAGGGGTCGAACACCATATATTTT
TRBD2	TRBV7-2	14	TRBJ2-3	NA	CASSLGLARDTQYF	TGTGCCAGCAGCTTAGGACTAGCGAGAGATACGCAGTATTTT
TRBD1	TRBV5-4	15	TRBJ2-5	NA	CASSSGQGLQETQYF	TGTGCCAGCAGCTCAGGACAGGGGTTACAAGAGACCCAGTACTTC
TRBD1	TRBV3-1/TRBV3-2	12	TRBJ1-1	NA	CASRTGETEAFF	TGTGCCAGCAGGACAGGGGAGACTGAAGCTTTCTTT
NA	TRBV3-1/TRBV3-2	13	TRBJ2-3	NA	CASSQDLVGGQYF	TGTGCCAGCAGCCAAGATTTGGTGGGAGGGCAGTATTTT
NA	TRBV28	13	TRBJ2-1	NA	CASRLRPGLGGFF	TGTGCCAGCAGGCTCCGGCCGGGACTGGGGGGATTCTTC
NA	TRBV27	14	TRBJ1-1	NA	CASSWAGPNTEAFF	TGTGCCAGCAGTTGGGCAGGGCCCAACACTGAAGCTTTCTTT
TRBD2	TRBV18	17	TRBJ2-2	NA	CASSPWTSGAGTGELFF	TGTGCCAGCTCACCGTGGACTAGCGGGGCGGGCACCGGGGAGCTGTTTTTT
TRBD1	TRBV19	15	TRBJ1-5	NA	CASSGRQGADQPQHF	TGTGCCAGTAGTGGCCGACAGGGGGCGGATCAGCCCCAGCATTTT